This section outlines one T cell receptor (beta chain) sequence together with its context. This record belongs to a study of control samples from healthy donors and cancer patients. Libraries were prepared by immunoSEQ multiplex PCR; TCRdb keeps only in-frame clonotypes and omits some of them. This table holds approximately 140,000 clones, approximately 86% found once. This receptor was identified in a woman in her twenties or thirties in good health. Input material: blood.

DNA for the CDR3: TGTGCCAGCAGCTTAGACGGGGATACGCAGTATTTT. Its protein product is CASSLDGDTQYF. The chain combines TRBV11-3 with TRBJ2-3; D remains ambiguous. CDR1 and CDR2 (germline): SGHNT, YENEEA. CDR3 size: 12 residues. V dropped 0 bases and J dropped 6 bases, with 4 bases sitting between them.